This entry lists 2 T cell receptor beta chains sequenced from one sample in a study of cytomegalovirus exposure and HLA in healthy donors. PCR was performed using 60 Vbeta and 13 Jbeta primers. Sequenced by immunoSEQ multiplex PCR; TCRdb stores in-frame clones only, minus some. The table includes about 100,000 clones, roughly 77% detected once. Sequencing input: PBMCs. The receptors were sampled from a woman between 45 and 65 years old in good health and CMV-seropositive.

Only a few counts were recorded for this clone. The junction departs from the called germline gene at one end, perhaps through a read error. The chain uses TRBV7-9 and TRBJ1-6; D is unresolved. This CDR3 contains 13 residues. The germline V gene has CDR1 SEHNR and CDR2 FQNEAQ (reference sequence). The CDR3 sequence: CSSSLRRDSPLHF. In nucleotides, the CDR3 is TGTTCCAGCAGCCTAAGACGGGATTCACCCCTCCACTTT.

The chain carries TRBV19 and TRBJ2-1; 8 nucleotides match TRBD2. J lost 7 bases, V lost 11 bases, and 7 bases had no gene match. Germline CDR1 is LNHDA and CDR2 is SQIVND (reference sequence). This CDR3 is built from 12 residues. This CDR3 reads CASGGRLNEQFF. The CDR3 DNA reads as TGTGCCTCCGGCGGGAGGCTGAATGAGCAGTTCTTC.